Given below is one T cell receptor (beta chain) in context. The clone's antigen remains unknown. One base away there is no much larger clone; base qualities are not given. The germline V gene yields MNHEY for CDR1 and SVGAGI for CDR2. From V the trimming removes 11 bases and from J it removes 4 bases, while the gene matches leave 13 bases of the junction unaccounted for. Inclusive of the bounding cysteine and phenylalanine, the CDR3 is 15 residues long. Only the CDR3 portion is preserved as DNA: 45 bases, with reading frame beginning at the first base. These data originate in a study of blood T cell repertoires in COVID-19 (dated by TCRdb to 2020 to 2021). In the study overall: Samples from collaborators originated in the United States, Italy and Spain and spanned both the acute and convalescent phases of COVID-19. The samples were drawn from the first 160 participants of the ongoing ImmuneRACE study and from more than 1,000 subjects provided by 6 global collaborators. Sample metadata almost always included a de-identified subject ID, COVID-19 status, age in years and sex. Subjects who had been exposed to COVID-19, were actively infected with it, or had recovered from it provided the deeply sampled blood TCRbeta repertoires that made up the dataset. Where available, HLA class I and class II types were obtained from metadata supplied by the sample provider rather than from assay-based typing. The prospective study material was composed of cDNA or gDNA derived from T cells, B-cell-depleted T cells, or PBMCs. The repertoires were released in a freely available public database meant as a resource for research on the immune response to SARS-CoV-2.

What the work shows at the level of the full study, not this receptor alone: The amount of clinical and demographic metadata varied by source and participant and was provided uncurated.

TCRbeta CDR3 regions were amplified from genomic DNA using the immunoSEQ Assay, a bias-controlled multiplex PCR. Per the authors' processing: The number of nucleated cells in each sample was estimated by amplification of reference gene primers within the assay. To quantify the absolute abundance of each unique TCRbeta CDR3 rearrangement, sequence reads were collapsed and filtered. For each sample, productive Simpson clonality was calculated as the square root of Simpson's diversity index over productive rearrangements. TCRdb mirrors the immuneACCESS table, restricted to in-frame sequences. Some clones are absent from its copies; in checked studies, under half trace to an unresolved V gene, and the reason for the others is unknown. V and J calls plus clone size are reproduced from that table; the DNA served to infer D and trimming. The sample contains about 59,000 clones, 90% of them found a single time. The leading ten clones occupy 16% of the sample.

Each collaborating institution followed its own protocols to collect whole blood in K2EDTA tubes. For TCRbeta analysis, collaborators shipped samples as frozen whole blood, isolated PBMCs, or DNA extracted from either of those sample types. The V and J segments used are TRBV6-5 and TRBJ2-2; 7 bases in the middle match TRBD2. This receptor was identified in a man older than 75 with acute or convalescent COVID-19. Sample: peripheral blood. In nucleotide form, the sequence is TGTGCCGGGGGGGGATCGGGCTCCCCCACCGGGGAGCTGTTTTTT. Its translation reads: CAGGGSGSPTGELFF.